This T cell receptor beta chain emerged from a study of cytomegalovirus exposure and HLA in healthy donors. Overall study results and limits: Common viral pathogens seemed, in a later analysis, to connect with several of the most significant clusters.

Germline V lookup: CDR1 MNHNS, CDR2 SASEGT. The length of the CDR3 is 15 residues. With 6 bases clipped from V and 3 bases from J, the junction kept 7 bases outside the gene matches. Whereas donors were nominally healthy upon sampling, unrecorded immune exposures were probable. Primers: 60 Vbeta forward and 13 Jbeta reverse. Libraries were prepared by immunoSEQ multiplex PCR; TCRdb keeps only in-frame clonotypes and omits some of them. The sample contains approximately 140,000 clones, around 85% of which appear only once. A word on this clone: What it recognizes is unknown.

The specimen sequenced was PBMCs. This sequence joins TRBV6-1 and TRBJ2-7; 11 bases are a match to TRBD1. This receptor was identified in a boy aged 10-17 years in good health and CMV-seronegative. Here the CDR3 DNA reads TGTGCCAGCAGGCACCTCGGGACAGGGGGCTACGAGCAGTACTTC. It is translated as CASRHLGTGGYEQYF.